This T cell receptor (beta chain) originates from a study of cytomegalovirus exposure and HLA in healthy donors. Study results and caveats: The study labeled 150 to 200 TCR beta chains cytomegalovirus-associated. There were some V segments, including TRBV6-2 and TRBV6-3, excluded as indistinguishable.

This CDR3 is built from 15 residues. V dropped 4 bases and J dropped 3; count of bases not matched to a gene: 6. Per germline, CDR1 LNHDA and CDR2 SQIVND (reference sequence). PCR employed 60 Vbeta and 13 Jbeta primers. Generated by immunoSEQ multiplex PCR, the TCRdb table keeps only in-frame clones and is missing some. In the table there are 95,000 to 150,000 clones, roughly 72% of which are singletons. About this clone itself: Its antigen is not known.

The sample comprised PBMCs. This sequence was found in a man aged 40-49 years in good health and CMV-seropositive. V and J are TRBV19 and TRBJ1-1; the match to TRBD1 covers 9 bases. The CDR3 spells CASSTTGGAHTEAFF. For the CDR3, the DNA is TGTGCCAGTAGTACCACAGGGGGCGCCCACACTGAAGCTTTCTTT.